Following are 9 T cell receptor beta chains from one sample sequenced in a study of T cell repertoires in cytomegalovirus infection. Via MiXCR, TCRdb re-called the reads, giving one row per CDR3 protein. The sample gives around 740,000 distinct CDR3 sequences, about 40% of which show up once; more than 2.5% is in the top ten. What was sequenced was PBMCs. Receptor source: a human donor in good health (CMV status not recorded). Some clones in this sample may be carry-over from other donors' samples.

V and J are TRBV23-1 and TRBJ1-1; D possibly corresponds to TRBD1 (5 bases). TRBV23-1 is designated an ORF whose function remains uncertain. The CDR3 has 17 residues. With 2 bases removed from V and 11 bases from J, the gap between germline ends came to 27 bases. CDR3 protein: CASSQGYGREVPERAFF. The DNA for the CDR3 is TGCGCCAGCAGTCAAGGGTACGGCAGGGAGGTACCTGAACGGGCTTTCTTT.

J is TRBJ2-7 and V is TRBV25-1; D perhaps matches TRBD2 (5 bases). Trimming took off 6 bases at V and 1 base at J, with 13 bases between the two ends. The germline V gene encodes CDR1 MGHDK and CDR2 SYGVNS. The CDR3 runs 14 residues. CDR3 coding DNA: TGTGCCAGCAGCTACGGGGTGCGTTCCTACGAGCAGTACTTC. This codes for CASSYGVRSYEQYF.

This chain connects TRBV3-1 to TRBJ2-5, with 7 bases that match TRBD2. CDR1 and CDR2 (germline): LGHDT, YNNKEL (reference sequence). The CDR3 is 15 amino acids. Trimming removed 2 bases from V and 5 bases from J; junction bases left unmatched: 8. CDR3 residues: CASSQRGGRRETQYF. The CDR3 DNA reads as TGTGCCAGCAGCCAACGGGGCGGGAGAAGGGAGACCCAGTACTTC.

This clonotype has a handful of counts. The rearrangement joins TRBV28 to TRBJ2-7; TRBD2 matches at 12 bases. Losses at the gene ends were 1 base for V and 5 bases for J; bases not matched to a gene: 3. CDR3 length: 15 amino acids. Per germline, CDR1 MDHEN and CDR2 SYDVKM. CDR3 sequence: CASSLFGLAGNEQYF. The CDR3 DNA sequence: TGTGCCAGCAGTTTATTCGGACTAGCGGGGAACGAGCAGTACTTC.

This clonotype occurred a few times. The rearrangement links TRBV6-6 to TRBJ2-7; 14 nucleotides align to TRBD2. The ends lost 3 bases at V and 6 bases at J; junction bases unmatched: 16. CDR1 MNHNY and CDR2 SVGAGI come from the germline V gene (reference sequence). The CDR3 contains 19 residues. The CDR3 loop reads CASSYGVLTSGRGSLEQYF. The CDR3 DNA reads as TGTGCCAGCAGTTATGGCGTTTTGACTAGCGGGAGGGGGTCCCTCGAGCAGTACTTC.

CDR3 residues: CASSQGVDTEAFF. In DNA, the CDR3 is TGCGCCAGCAGCCAGGGGGTAGACACTGAAGCTTTCTTT. This rearrangement joins TRBV4-1 to TRBJ1-1; weak D call: TRBD1 (5 bases). The length of the CDR3 is 13 residues. Trimming removed 3 bases from V and 3 bases from J, with 8 bases in between. Germline CDR1 is MGHRA and CDR2 is YSYEKL.

This clonotype was found many times. CDR3 in DNA: TGTGCCAGCAGCTTAACAGCGGGAGAAGCCGATACGCAGTATTTT. Translating gives CASSLTAGEADTQYF. The V and J genes are TRBV7-8 and TRBJ2-3; 8 bases align to TRBD2. V lost 2 bases and J lost 6; bases outside the gene matches: 7. The CDR3 runs to 15 residues. CDR1 and CDR2 (germline): SGHVS, FQNEAQ.

The rearrangement uses TRBV29-1 and TRBJ2-5; D gene ambiguous. Per the germline V gene, CDR1 is SQVTM and CDR2 is ANQGSEA. This CDR3 region has 15 residues. Trimming left V 5 bases short and J 2 bases short, with 18 bases between. DNA for the CDR3: TGCAGCGTTATACCCCAAGGCAGCAGGCAAGAGACCCAGTACTTC. This gives the protein CSVIPQGSRQETQYF.

The chain is built from TRBV24-1 and TRBJ2-3; D call uncertain. This CDR3 spans 13 amino acids. Germline lookup yields CDR1 KGHDR and CDR2 SFDVKD. V lost 5 bases to trimming and J lost 2 bases, with 7 bases between them. CDR3 region: CATSGAATDTQYF. Here the CDR3 DNA reads TGTGCCACCAGTGGGGCAGCCACAGATACGCAGTATTTT.